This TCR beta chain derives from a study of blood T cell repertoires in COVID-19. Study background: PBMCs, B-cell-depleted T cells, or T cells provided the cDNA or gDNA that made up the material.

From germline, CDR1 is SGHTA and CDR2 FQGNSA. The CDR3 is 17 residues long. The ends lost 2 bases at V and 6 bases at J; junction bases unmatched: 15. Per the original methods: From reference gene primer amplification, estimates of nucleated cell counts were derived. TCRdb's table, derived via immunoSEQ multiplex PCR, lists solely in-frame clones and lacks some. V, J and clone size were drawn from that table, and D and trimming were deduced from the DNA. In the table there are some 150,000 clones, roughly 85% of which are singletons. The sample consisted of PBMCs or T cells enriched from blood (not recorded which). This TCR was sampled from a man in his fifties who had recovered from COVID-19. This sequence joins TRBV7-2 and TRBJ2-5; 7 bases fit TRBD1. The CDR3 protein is CASSLTVMAGGRKTQYF. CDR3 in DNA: TGTGCCAGCAGCTTAACGGTTATGGCAGGGGGTCGGAAGACCCAGTACTTC.